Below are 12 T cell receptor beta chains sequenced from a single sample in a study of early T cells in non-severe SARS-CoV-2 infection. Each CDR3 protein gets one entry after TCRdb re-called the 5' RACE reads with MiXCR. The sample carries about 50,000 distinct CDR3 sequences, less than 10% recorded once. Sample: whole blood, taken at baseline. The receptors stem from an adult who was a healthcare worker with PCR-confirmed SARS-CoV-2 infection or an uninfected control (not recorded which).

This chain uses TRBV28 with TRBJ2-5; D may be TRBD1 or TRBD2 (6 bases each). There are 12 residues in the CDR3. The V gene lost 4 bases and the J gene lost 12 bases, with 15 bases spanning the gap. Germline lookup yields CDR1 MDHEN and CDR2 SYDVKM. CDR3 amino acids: CASSSPLGGKYF. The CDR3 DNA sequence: TGTGCCAGCAGTTCCCCGTTGGGGGGCAAGTACTTC.

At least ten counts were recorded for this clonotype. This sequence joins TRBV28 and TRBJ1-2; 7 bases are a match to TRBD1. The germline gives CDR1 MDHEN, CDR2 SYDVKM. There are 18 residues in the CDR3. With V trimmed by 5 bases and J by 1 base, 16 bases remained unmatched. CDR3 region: CASSMAGTEIIFNYGYTF. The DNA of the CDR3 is TGTGCCAGCAGTATGGCAGGGACAGAGATAATTTTTAACTATGGCTACACCTTC.

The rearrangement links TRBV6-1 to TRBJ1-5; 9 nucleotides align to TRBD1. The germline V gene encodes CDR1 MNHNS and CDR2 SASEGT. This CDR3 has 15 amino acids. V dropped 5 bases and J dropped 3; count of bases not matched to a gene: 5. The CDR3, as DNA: TGTGCCAGCAGTTACAGGGGGCGAGACAATCAGCCCCAGCATTTT. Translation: CASSYRGRDNQPQHF.

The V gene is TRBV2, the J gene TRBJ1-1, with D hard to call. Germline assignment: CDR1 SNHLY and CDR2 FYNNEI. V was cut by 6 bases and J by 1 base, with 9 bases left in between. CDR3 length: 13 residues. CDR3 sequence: CASSPDGNTEAFF. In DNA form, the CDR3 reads TGTGCCAGCAGCCCCGACGGGAACACTGAAGCTTTCTTT.

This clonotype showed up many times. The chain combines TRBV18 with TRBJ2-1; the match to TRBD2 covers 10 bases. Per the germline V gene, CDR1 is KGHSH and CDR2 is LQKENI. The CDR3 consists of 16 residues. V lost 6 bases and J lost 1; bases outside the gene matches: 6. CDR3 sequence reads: CASSYGLAASYNEQFF. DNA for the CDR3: TGTGCCAGCTCTTACGGACTAGCGGCATCCTACAATGAGCAGTTCTTC.

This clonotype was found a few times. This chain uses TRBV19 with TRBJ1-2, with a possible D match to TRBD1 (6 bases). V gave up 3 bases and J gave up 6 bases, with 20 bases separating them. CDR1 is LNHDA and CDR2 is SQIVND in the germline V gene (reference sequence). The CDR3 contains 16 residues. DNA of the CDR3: TGTGCCAGTAGTATCGGGACAATACGGATAAACCATGGCTACACCTTC. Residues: CASSIGTIRINHGYTF.

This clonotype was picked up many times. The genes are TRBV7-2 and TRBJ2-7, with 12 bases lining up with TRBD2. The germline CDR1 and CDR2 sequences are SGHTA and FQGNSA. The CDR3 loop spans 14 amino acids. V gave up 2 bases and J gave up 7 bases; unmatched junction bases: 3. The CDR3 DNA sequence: TGTGCCAGCAGCTTAACTAGCGGGGGGTTTGAGCAGTACTTC. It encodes CASSLTSGGFEQYF.

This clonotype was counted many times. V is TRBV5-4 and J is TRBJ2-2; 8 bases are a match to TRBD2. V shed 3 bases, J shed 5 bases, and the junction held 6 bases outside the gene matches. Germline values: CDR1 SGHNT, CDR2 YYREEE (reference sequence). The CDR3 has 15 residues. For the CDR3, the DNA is TGTGCCAGCAGCTCCGGGACTAGTCAGACCGGGGAGCTGTTTTTT. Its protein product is CASSSGTSQTGELFF. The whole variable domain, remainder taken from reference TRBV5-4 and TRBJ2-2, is ETGVTQSPTHLIKTRGQQVTLRCSSQSGHNTVSWYQQALGQGPQFIFQYYREEENGRGNFPPRFSGLQFPNYSSELNVNALELDDSALYLCASSSGTSQTGELFFGEGSRLTVL.

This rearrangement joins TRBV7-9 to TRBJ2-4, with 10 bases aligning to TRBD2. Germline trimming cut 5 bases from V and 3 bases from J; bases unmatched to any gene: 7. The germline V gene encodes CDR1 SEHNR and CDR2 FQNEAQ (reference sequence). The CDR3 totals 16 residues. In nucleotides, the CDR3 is TGTGCCAGCAGCCCCCAGCGGGAGGGAGGCAAAAACATTCAGTACTTC. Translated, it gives CASSPQREGGKNIQYF. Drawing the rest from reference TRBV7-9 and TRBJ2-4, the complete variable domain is DTGVSQNPRHKITKRGQNVTFRCDPISEHNRLYWYRQTLGQGPEFLTYFQNEAQLEKSRLLSDRFSAERPKGSFSTLEIQRTEQGDSAMYLCASSPQREGGKNIQYFGAGTRLSVL.

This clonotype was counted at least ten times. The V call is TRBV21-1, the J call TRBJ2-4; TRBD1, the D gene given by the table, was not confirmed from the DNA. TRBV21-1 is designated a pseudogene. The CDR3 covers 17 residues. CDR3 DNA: TGTGCCAGCAGCAAAGCAGGGACCGGGGGAGCCAAAAACATTCAGTACTTC. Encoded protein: CASSKAGTGGAKNIQYF.

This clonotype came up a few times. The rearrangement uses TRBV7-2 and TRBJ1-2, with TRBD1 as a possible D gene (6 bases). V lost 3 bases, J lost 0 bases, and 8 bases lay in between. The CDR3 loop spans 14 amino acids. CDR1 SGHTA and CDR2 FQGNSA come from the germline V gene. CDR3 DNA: TGTGCCAGCAGCTTTGGGACAACTAACTATGGCTACACCTTC. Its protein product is CASSFGTTNYGYTF.

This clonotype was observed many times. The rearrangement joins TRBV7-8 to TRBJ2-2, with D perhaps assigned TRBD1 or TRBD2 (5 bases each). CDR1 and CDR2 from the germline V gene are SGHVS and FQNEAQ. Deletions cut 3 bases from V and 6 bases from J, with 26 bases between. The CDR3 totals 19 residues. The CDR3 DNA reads TGTGCCAGCAGCTTGTTGGGCGGGCTCCAACCGAGGGGCCCCGGGGAGCTGTTTTTT. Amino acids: CASSLLGGLQPRGPGELFF.